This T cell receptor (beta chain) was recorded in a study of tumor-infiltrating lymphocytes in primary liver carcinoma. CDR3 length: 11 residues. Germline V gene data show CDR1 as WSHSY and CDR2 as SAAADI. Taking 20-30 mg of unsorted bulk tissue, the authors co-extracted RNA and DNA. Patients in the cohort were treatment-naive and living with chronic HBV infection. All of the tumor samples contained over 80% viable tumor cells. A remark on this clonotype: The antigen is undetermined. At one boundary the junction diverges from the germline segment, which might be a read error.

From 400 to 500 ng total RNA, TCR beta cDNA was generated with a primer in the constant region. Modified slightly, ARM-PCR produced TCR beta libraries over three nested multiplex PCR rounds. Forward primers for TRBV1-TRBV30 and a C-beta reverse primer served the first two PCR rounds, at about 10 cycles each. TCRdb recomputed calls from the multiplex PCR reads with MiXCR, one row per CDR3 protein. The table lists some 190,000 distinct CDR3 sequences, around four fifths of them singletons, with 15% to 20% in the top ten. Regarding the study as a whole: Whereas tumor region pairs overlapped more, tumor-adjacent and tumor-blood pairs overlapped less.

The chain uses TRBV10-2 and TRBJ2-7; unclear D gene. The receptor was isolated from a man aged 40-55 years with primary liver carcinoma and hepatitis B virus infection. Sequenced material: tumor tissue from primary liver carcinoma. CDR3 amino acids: CARSVVHEQYF. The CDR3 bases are TGCGCCCGCAGCGTAGTGCACGAGCAGTACTTC.